A single sample gave rise to the 2 T cell receptor beta chains below, sequenced in a study of CXCR3-negative and CXCR3-positive naive CD8 T cells (dated by TCRdb to between 2019 and 2020). No cognate antigen is known for these TCRs. Overall study outcomes, separate from this receptor: Compared with CXCR3-negative naive cells, CXCR3-positive naive cells had TRB CDR3s with higher hydrophobicity (lower Kidera factor 4), lower energy, and higher strength and volume indices.

The sequencer was a NextSeq 550. The Human TCR Profiling Kit (MiLaboratory) was used to make UMI-labeled 5' RACE TRB cDNA libraries. The reads, reprocessed by TCRdb, yield one row per CDR3 protein sequence and no DNA. This sample's table carries approximately 100,000 distinct CDR3 sequences. In total, the top ten clones hold roughly 0.38% of the sample. The sample was naive CXCR3+ CD8+ T cells from blood. Reading the label with the study, this specimen's cell subset or site is: CD45RO-CCR7+CD27+CD95- naive CD8+ T cells expressing CXCR3 (TNR3+). These receptors were collected from a human donor in good health. Some clones in this sample may be carry-over from other donors' samples.

This rearrangement joins TRBV7-3 to TRBJ2-3. This CDR3 comprises 15 residues. Looked up from germline, CDR1 is SGHTA and CDR2 is FQGTGA. This CDR3 is CASSFGVASTDTQYF.

The rearrangement uses TRBV7-3 and TRBJ2-6. Germline V lookup: CDR1 SGHTA, CDR2 FQGTGA. The CDR3 extends over 16 amino acids. The CDR3 sequence: CASSLPTESGANVLTF.